The clone carrying this T cell receptor beta chain is termed medium-sized. The data belong to a study of PD-1 blockade in classical Hodgkin lymphoma. Sequencing was performed with immunoSEQ multiplex PCR; in TCRdb, only in-frame clones are kept and a portion is missing. The sample gives around 66,000 clones, 71% of which show up once; about 9.1% is in the top ten. Germline-derived CDR1 and CDR2 are MNHEY and SMNVEV (reference sequence). CDR3 length: 14 residues. V trimming: 2 bases; J trimming: 5 bases; junction bases outside the gene matches: 4. All patients experienced relapse after autologous stem cell transplantation, and brentuximab vedotin exposure was variable.

The gene calls are TRBV27 and TRBJ2-7; 9 nucleotides match TRBD2. Sample: peripheral blood mononuclear cells (PBMCs), taken before the second cycle of nivolumab. The TCR sequence derives from a human donor with classical Hodgkin lymphoma. The CDR3 DNA reads as TGTGCCAGCAGTTTAGGCGGGAGGGGAAACGAGCAGTACTTC. Amino acid sequence: CASSLGGRGNEQYF.